This T cell receptor (beta chain) was captured in a study of patients and donors after allogeneic stem cell transplantation. CDR1 ENHRY and CDR2 SYGVKD come from the germline V gene. This CDR3 contains 11 residues. Trimming removed 11 bases from V and 4 bases from J, with 11 bases in between. TCRdb re-derived calls from the RT-PCR reads in MiXCR, one entry per CDR3 protein. The table includes about 960,000 distinct CDR3 sequences, more than 15% detected once. This clonotype was obtained from a human donor who was either an allogeneic HSCT recipient or a stem cell or donor lymphocyte infusion donor (not recorded which). It is not recorded whose cells these are; they may come from a transplant donor. What was sequenced was blood, either unsorted or a sorted T cell fraction (not recorded which). The chain recombines TRBV10-3 with TRBJ1-1; D unresolved. This chain's CDR3 is CAASSATEAFF. The CDR3, as DNA: TGTGCCGCGTCCTCCGCCACTGAAGCTTTCTTT.